This T cell receptor (beta chain) came from a study of CD8 T cells in ankylosing spondylitis. Study-wide results and caveats: CD8+ cells made up the disease-linked clones, which were relatively rare in peripheral blood. A number of the motif variants had already been described in reactive arthritis synovial fluid and blood. About 8 highly homologous variants formed a TCR beta motif that appeared characteristic of ankylosing spondylitis blood. Disease-linked clones were reportedly significantly enriched in matched ankylosing spondylitis synovial fluid.

From the 5' RACE reads, TCRdb called clonotypes with MiXCR, one entry per CDR3 protein. The sample records about 220,000 distinct CDR3 sequences, about 7.3% being singletons. This clonotype was observed many times. Antigen unknown. The source is a male donor with ankylosing spondylitis. The source material was blood, either unsorted or a sorted T cell fraction (not recorded which).

The CDR3 DNA is TGTGCCAGCAGCATAACGACCGGGTTGATGACCCAGTACTTC. It encodes CASSITTGLMTQYF. V and J are TRBV5-6 and TRBJ2-5; D unclear. There are 14 residues in the CDR3. V was shortened by 4 bases and J by 7 bases, with 17 bases between the two germline ends. Germline V gene sequence: CDR1 SGHDT, CDR2 YYEEEE.